This TCR beta chain was obtained from a study of blood T cell repertoires in COVID-19. About the study: From T cells, B-cell-depleted T cells, or PBMCs came the material, which was cDNA or gDNA.

CDR1 and CDR2 (germline): LGHNA, YSLEER. The CDR3 has 16 residues. The ends lost 2 bases at V and 8 bases at J; junction bases unmatched: 9. Method: immunoSEQ multiplex PCR; TCRdb's copy keeps in-frame clones and lacks some. Among some 250,000 clones listed, roughly 80% were seen once. Sequencing used peripheral blood. This receptor was taken from a man aged 60 to 69 with acute or convalescent COVID-19. This rearrangement joins TRBV4-3 to TRBJ2-1, with 10 bases aligning to TRBD2. The CDR3 loop is CASSQYGLADQDEQFF. CDR3 bases: TGCGCCAGCAGCCAATACGGACTAGCGGACCAAGATGAGCAGTTCTTC.